This paragraph covers one T cell receptor beta chain sequence. The source of the sample is a study of regulatory T cells in long-lasting Graves disease. This CDR3 region has 17 residues. Unmatched junction bases numbered 4, after V lost 4 bases and J lost 4 bases. Germline lookup yields CDR1 MGHRA and CDR2 YSYEKL. As to time point: newly diagnosed GD, antithyroid drugs for less than 3 months. The TCR library was made from RNA extracted from PBMCs. Building the TCR beta libraries relied on iRepertoire HTBI primers, and CDR3 regions underwent Arm-PCR. Each CDR3 protein is one row after TCRdb ran MiXCR on the multiplex PCR reads. The profile shows 350,000 to 450,000 distinct CDR3 sequences, more than 13% of them singletons. The sample also formed part of further work on T cells in Graves' hyperthyroidism and ophthalmopathy. From that report: Hyperthyroidism had been newly diagnosed in patients aged 18 to 65, and its duration was under 2 months.

Material: peripheral blood mononuclear cells (PBMCs), obtained at new diagnosis, from a patient treated with antithyroid drugs. This sequence originates from a woman under 40 with Graves disease. The chain carries TRBV4-1 and TRBJ2-1; 16 bases fit TRBD2. In nucleotides, the CDR3 is TGCGCCAGCAGCCCGGGACTAGCGGGAGGGCCGTACAATGAGCAGTTCTTC. Its protein is CASSPGLAGGPYNEQFF.